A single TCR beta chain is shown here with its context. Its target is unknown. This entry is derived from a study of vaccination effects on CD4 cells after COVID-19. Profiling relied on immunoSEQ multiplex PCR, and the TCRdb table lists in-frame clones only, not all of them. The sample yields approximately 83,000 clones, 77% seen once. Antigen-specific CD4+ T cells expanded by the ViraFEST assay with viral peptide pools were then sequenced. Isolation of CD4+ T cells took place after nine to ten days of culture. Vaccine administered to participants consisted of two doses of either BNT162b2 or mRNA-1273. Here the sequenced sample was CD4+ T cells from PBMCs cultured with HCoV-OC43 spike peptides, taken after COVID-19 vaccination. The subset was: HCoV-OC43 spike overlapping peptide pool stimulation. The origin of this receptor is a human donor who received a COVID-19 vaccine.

The CDR3 region is CASGRGDSNQPQHF. The CDR3 DNA is TGTGCCAGTGGGAGAGGGGATAGCAATCAGCCCCAGCATTTT. The rearrangement joins TRBV19 to TRBJ1-5; perhaps TRBD1 as D (5 bases). The CDR3 extends over 14 amino acids. From germline, CDR1 is LNHDA and CDR2 SQIVND (reference sequence). Deletions cut 8 bases from V and 0 bases from J, with 11 bases between.